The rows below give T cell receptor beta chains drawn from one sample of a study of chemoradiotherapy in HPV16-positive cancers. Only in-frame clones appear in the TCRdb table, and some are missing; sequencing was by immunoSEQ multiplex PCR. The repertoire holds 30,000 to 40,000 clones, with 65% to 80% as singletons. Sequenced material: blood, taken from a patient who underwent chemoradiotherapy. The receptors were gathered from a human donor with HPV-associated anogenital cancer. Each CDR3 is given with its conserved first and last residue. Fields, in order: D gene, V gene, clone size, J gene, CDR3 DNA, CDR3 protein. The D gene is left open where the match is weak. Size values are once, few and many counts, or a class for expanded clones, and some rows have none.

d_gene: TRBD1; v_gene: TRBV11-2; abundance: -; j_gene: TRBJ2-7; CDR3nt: TGTGCCAGCAGCTTAGAAGGGGGCCGCTACGAGCAGTACTTC; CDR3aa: CASSLEGGRYEQYF
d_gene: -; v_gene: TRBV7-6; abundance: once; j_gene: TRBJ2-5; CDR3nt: TGTGCCAGCAGCTTGATCCCGCAAGAGACCCAGTACTTC; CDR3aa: CASSLIPQETQYF
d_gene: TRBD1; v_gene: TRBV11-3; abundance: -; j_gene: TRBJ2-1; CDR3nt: TGTGCCAGCAGCTTAGGCGGGACAGGGGGGGATGAGCAGTTCTTC; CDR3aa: CASSLGGTGGDEQFF
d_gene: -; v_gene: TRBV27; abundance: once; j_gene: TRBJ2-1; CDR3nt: TGTGCCAGCAGTTTATCCAGGAATGAGCAGTTCTTC; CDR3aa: CASSLSRNEQFF
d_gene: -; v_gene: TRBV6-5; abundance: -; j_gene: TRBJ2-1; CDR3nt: TGTGCCAGCAGTAACACAGCGAGCTCCTACAATGAGCAGTTCTTC; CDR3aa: CASSNTASSYNEQFF
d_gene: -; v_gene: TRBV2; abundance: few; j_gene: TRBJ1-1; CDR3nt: TGTGCCAGCAGCGCAGAAGACACTGAAGCTTTCTTT; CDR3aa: CASSAEDTEAFF
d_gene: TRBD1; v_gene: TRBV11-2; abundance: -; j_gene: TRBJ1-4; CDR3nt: TGTGCCAGCAGGGGCCCGGGACAGGTTTATGAAAAACTGTTTTTT; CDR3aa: CASRGPGQVYEKLFF
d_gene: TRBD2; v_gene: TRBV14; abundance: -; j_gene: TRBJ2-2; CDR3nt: TGTGCCAGCAGCCTTCTCAGCGGGGGGAACACCGGGGAGCTGTTTTTT; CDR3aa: CASSLLSGGNTGELFF
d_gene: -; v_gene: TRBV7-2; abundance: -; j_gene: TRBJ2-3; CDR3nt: TGTGCCAGCAGAGGTAGGGCTAGGCCAGATACGCAGTATTTT; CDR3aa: CASRGRARPDTQYF
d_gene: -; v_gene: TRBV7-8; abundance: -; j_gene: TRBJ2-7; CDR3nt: TGTGCCAGCAGCTTGGGAATTAACGACGAGCAGTACTTC; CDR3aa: CASSLGINDEQYF
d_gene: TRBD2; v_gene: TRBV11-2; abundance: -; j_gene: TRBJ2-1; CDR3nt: TGTGCCAGCAGCTTAGGGGGTCGCGGGGGGGCCAATGAGCAGTTCTTC; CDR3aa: CASSLGGRGGANEQFF
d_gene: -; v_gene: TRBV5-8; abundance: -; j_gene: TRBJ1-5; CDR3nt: TGTGCCAGCAGCTTAGGGCAAAGAGGCAATCAGCCCCAGCATTTT; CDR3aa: CASSLGQRGNQPQHF
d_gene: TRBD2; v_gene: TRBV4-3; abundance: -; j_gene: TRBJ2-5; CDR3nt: TGCGCCAGCAGCCTATCAGTGGTCGGGGGGGAGACCCAGTACTTC; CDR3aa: CASSLSVVGGETQYF
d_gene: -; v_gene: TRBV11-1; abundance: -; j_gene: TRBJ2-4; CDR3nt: TGTGCCAGCAGCTTAGACCCTAACGCGGACATTCAGTACTTC; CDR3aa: CASSLDPNADIQYF
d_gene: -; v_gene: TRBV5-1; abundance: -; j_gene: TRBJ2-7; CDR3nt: TGCGCCAGCAGCTTGGCGGGACTTTCGGACTACGAGCAGTACTTC; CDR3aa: CASSLAGLSDYEQYF
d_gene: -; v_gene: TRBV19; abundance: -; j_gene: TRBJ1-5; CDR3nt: TGTGCCAGTAGCCTCGGGGGTCTTAGCAATCAGCCCCAGCATTTT; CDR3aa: CASSLGGLSNQPQHF
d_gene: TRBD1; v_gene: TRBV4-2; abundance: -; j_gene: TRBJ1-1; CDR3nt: TGTGCCAGCAGCCAGTCACAGGGGGTTGACACTGAAGCTTTCTTT; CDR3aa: CASSQSQGVDTEAFF
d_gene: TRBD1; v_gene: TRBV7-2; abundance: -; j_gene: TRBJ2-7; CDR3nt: TGTGCCAGCAGCTCCCTGGACAGGGGCTACGAGCAGTACTTC; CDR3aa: CASSSLDRGYEQYF
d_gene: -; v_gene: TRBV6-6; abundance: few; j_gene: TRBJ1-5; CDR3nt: TGTGCCAGCAGTTACGGCAGCAATCAGCCCCAGCATTTT; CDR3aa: CASSYGSNQPQHF
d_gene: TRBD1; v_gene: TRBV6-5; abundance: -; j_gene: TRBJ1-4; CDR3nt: TGTGCCAGCACCTCCTCCGGGACAGGGAGTGAAAAACTGTTTTTT; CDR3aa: CASTSSGTGSEKLFF
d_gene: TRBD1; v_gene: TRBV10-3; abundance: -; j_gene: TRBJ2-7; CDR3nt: TGTGCCATCAGTGACGGGACAGGTACCTACGAGCAGTACTTC; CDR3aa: CAISDGTGTYEQYF
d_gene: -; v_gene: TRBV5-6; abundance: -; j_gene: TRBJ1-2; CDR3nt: TGTGCCAGCAGCTTGGGGCCTCCGGGGCAAGAATATGGCTACACCTTC; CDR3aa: CASSLGPPGQEYGYTF